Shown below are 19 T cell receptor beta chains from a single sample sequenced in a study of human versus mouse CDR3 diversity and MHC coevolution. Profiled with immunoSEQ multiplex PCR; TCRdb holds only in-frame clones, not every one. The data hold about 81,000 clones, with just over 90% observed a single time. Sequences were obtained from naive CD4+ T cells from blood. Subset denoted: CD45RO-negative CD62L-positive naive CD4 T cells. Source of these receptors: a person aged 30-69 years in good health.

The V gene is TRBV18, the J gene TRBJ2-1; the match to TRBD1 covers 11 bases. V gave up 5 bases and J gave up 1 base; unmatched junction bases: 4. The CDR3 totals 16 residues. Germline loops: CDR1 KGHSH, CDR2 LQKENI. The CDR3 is CASSTGQGASYNEQFF. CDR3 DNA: TGTGCCAGCTCAACAGGACAGGGGGCGTCCTACAATGAGCAGTTCTTC.

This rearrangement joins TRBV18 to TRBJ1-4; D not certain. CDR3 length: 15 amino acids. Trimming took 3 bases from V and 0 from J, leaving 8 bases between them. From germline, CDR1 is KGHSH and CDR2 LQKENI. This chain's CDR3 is CASSPSRSTNEKLFF. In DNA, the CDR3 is TGTGCCAGCTCACCTTCGAGGTCAACTAATGAAAAACTGTTTTTT.

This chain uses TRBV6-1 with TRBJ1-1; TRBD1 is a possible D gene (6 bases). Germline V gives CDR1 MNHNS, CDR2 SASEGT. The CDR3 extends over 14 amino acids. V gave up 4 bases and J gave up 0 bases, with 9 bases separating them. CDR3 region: CASSGRGMNTEAFF. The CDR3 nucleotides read TGTGCCAGCAGTGGCAGGGGTATGAACACTGAAGCTTTCTTT.

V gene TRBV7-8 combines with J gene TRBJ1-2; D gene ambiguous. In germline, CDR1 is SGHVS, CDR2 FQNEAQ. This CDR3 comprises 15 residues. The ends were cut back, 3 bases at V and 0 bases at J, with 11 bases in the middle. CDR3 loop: CASSFGLGANYGYTF. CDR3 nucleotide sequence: TGTGCCAGCAGCTTTGGCCTTGGAGCTAACTATGGCTACACCTTC.

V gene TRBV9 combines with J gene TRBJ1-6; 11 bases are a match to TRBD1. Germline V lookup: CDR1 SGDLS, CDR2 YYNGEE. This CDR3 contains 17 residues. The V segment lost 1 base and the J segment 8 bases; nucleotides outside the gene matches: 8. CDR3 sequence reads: CASSVSGQGALYSPLHF. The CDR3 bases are TGTGCCAGCAGCGTATCTGGACAGGGGGCCTTATATTCACCCCTCCACTTT.

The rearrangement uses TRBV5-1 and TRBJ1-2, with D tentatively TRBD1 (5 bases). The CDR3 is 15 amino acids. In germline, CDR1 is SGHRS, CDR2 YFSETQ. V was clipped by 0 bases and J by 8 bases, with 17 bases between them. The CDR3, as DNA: TGCGCCAGCAGCTTGGAGGGGCGGGGATTAAACGGCTACACCTTC. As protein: CASSLEGRGLNGYTF.

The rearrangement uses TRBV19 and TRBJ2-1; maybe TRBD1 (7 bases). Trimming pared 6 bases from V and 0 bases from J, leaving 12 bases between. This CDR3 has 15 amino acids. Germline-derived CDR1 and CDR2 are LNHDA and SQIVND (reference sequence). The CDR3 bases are TGTGCCAGTAGGCGGGGACAGAGCTCCTACAATGAGCAGTTCTTC. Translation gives CASRRGQSSYNEQFF. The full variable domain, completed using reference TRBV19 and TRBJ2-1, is DGGITQSPKYLFRKEGQNVTLSCEQNLNHDAMYWYRQDPGQGLRLIYYSQIVNDFQKGDIAEGYSVSREKKESFPLTVTSAQKNPTAFYLCASRRGQSSYNEQFFGPGTRLTVL.

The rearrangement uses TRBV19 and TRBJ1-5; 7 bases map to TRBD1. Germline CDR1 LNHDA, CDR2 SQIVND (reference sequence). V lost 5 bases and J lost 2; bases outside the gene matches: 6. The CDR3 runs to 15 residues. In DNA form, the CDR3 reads TGTGCCAGTAGTCGCACCGGGACAGGCAATCAGCCCCAGCATTTT. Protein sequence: CASSRTGTGNQPQHF.

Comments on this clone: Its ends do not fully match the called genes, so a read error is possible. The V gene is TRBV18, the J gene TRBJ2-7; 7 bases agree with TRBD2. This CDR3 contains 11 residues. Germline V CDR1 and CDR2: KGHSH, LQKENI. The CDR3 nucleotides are TGTGCCTCCTCGCGGGACTACGAGCAGCACTTC. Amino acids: CASSRDYEQHF. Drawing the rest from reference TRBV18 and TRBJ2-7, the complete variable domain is NAGVMQNPRHLVRRRGQEARLRCSPMKGHSHVYWYRQLPEEGLKFMVYLQKENIIDESGMPKERFSAEFPKEGPSILRIQQVVRGDSAAYFCASSRDYEQHFGPGTRLTVT.

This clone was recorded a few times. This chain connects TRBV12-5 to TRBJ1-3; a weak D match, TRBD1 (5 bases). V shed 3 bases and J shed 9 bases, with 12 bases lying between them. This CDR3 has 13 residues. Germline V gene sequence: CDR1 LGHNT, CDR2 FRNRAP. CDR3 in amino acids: CASGFLDSSTIYF. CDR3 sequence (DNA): TGTGCTAGTGGTTTTCTCGACAGCAGCACCATATATTTT.

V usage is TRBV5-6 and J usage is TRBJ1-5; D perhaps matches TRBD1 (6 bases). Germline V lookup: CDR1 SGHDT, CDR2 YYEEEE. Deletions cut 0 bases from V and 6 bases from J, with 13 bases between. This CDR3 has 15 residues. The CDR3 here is CASSLGGGLGQPQHF. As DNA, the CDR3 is TGTGCCAGCAGCTTGGGCGGGGGCCTGGGTCAGCCCCAGCATTTT.

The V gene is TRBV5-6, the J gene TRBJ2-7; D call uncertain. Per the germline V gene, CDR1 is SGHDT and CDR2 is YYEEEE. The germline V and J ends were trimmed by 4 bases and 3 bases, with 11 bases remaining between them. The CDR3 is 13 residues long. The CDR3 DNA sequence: TGTGCCAGCAGCCCCAGGATCCGCTACGAGCAGTACTTC. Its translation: CASSPRIRYEQYF.

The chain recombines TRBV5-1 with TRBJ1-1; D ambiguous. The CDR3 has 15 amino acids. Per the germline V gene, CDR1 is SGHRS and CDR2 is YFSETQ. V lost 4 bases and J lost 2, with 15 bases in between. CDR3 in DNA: TGCGCCAGCAGCCTCTTTGGGCCAGGTAACACTGAAGCTTTCTTT. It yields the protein CASSLFGPGNTEAFF.

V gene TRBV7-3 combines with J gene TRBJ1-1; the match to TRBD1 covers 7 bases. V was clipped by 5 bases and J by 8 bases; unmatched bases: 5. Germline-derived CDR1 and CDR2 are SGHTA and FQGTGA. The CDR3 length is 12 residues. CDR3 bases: TGTGCCAGCAGCGTGTCGGGACAGGAAGCTTTCTTT. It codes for CASSVSGQEAFF.

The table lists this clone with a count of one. DNA for the CDR3: TGTGCCAGCAGCGACGGCAGGGGAATAGTAAAACTGTTTTTT. It encodes CASSDGRGIVKLFF. The chain employs TRBV27 and TRBJ1-4, with TRBD1 as a possible D gene (6 bases). Looked up from germline, CDR1 is MNHEY and CDR2 is SMNVEV (reference sequence). The CDR3 consists of 14 residues. Trimming removed 6 bases from V and 10 bases from J, with 18 bases in between.

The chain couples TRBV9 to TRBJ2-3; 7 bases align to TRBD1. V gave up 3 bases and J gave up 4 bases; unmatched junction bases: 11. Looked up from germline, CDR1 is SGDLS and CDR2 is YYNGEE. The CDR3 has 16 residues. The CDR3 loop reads CASSDYRGRSPDTQYF. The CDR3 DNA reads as TGTGCCAGCAGCGATTACAGGGGACGGAGCCCAGATACGCAGTATTTT. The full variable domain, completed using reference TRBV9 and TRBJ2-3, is DSGVTQTPKHLITATGQRVTLRCSPRSGDLSVYWYQQSLDQGLQFLIQYYNGEERAKGNILERFSAQQFPDLHSELNLSSLELGDSALYFCASSDYRGRSPDTQYFGPGTRLTVL.

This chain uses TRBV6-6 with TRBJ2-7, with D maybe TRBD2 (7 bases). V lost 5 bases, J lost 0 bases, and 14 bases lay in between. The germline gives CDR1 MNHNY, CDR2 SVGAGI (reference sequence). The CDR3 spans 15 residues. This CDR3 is CASSPRGASSYEQYF. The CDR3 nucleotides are TGTGCCAGCAGTCCCCGGGGGGCCAGCTCCTACGAGCAGTACTTC.

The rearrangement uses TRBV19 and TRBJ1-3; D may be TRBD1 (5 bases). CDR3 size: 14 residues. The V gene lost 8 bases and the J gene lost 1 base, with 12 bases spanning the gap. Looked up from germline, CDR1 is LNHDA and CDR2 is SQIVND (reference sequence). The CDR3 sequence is CASFTQGSGNTIYF. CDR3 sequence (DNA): TGTGCCAGTTTTACCCAGGGTTCTGGAAACACCATATATTTT.

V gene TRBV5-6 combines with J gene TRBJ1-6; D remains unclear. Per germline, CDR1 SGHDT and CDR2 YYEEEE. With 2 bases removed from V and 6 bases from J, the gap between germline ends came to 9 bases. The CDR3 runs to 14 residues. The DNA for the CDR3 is TGTGCCAGCAGCTTTGACGGCGGTAATTCACCCCTCCACTTT. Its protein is CASSFDGGNSPLHF. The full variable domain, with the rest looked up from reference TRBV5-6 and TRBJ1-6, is DAGVTQSPTHLIKTRGQQVTLRCSPKSGHDTVSWYQQALGQGPQFIFQYYEEEERQRGNFPDRFSGHQFPNYSSELNVNALLLGDSALYLCASSFDGGNSPLHFGNGTRLTVT.